This T cell receptor beta chain originates from a study of blood T cell repertoires in COVID-19. Whole-study context: Sample material is recorded as cDNA or gDNA derived from T cells, B-cell-depleted T cells, or PBMCs.

This clone was counted only a few times. In the original analysis: For nucleated cells, counts were estimated from reference gene primer amplification. TCRdb's table, derived via immunoSEQ multiplex PCR, lists solely in-frame clones and lacks some. D and trimming come from the DNA, and the V and J calls and clone size come from that table. The sample lists over 350,000 clones, 75% to 90% seen once, with roughly 1.4% in the top ten. The sample consisted of peripheral blood. The clonotype comes from a woman in her twenties or thirties with active or convalescent COVID-19.

CDR3 residues: CASSRMFTGELFF. The CDR3 coding sequence is TGTGCCAGTTCTAGGATGTTTACCGGGGAGCTGTTTTTT. The V call is TRBV5-4, the J call TRBJ2-2; D not certain. Germline V gene sequence: CDR1 SGHNT, CDR2 YYREEE (reference sequence). The CDR3 spans 13 residues. V lost 8 bases to trimming and J lost 5 bases, with 13 bases between them.